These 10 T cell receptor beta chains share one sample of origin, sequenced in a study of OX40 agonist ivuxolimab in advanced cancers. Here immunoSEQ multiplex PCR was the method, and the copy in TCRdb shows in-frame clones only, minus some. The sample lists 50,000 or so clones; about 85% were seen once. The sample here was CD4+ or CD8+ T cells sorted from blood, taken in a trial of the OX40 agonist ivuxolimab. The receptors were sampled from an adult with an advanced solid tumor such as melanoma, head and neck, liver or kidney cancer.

The CDR3, as DNA: TGCAGCGTTGGAGTCGATCCCCAGCATTTT. It specifies CSVGVDPQHF. This sequence joins TRBV29-1 and TRBJ1-5; no definite D call. The CDR3 is made up of 10 amino acids. V was trimmed by 4 bases and J by 10 bases, leaving 8 bases between them. Germline lookup yields CDR1 SQVTM and CDR2 ANQGSEA. Looking up the rest from reference TRBV29-1 and TRBJ1-5 gives the full variable domain: SAVISQKPSRDICQRGTSLTIQCQVDSQVTMMFWYRQQPGQSLTLIATANQGSEATYESGFVIDKFPISRPNLTFSTLTVSNMSPEDSSIYLCSVGVDPQHFGDGTRLSIL.

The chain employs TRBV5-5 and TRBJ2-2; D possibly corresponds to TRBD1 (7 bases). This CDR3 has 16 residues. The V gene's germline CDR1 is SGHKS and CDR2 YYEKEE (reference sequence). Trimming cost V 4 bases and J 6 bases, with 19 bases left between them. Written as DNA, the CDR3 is TGTGCCAGCAGCCTCAGGGGGGAATCTTATGCCGGGGAGCTGTTTTTT. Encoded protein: CASSLRGESYAGELFF. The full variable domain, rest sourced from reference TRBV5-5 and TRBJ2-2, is DAGVTQSPTHLIKTRGQQVTLRCSPISGHKSVSWYQQVLGQGPQFIFQYYEKEERGRGNFPDRFSARQFPNYSSELNVNALLLGDSALYLCASSLRGESYAGELFFGEGSRLTVL.

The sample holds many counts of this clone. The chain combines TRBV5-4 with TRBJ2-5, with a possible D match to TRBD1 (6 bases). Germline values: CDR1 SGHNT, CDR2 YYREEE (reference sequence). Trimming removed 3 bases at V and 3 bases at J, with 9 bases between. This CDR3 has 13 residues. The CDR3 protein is CASSSSGEETQYF. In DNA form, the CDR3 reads TGTGCCAGCAGCTCTTCAGGGGAAGAGACCCAGTACTTC.

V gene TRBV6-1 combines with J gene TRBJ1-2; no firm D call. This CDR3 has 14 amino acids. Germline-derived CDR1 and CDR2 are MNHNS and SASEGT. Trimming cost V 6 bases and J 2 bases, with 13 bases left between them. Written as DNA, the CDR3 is TGTGCCAGCAGGGGAATACGGAGGAACTATGGCTACACCTTC. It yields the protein CASRGIRRNYGYTF.

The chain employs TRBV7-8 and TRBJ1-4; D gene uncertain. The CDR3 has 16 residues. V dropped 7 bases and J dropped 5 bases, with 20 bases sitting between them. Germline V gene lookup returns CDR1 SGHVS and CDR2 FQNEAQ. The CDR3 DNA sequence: TGTGCCAGCACGCGGATGTCGACGGTCACAAATGAAAAACTGTTTTTT. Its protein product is CASTRMSTVTNEKLFF.

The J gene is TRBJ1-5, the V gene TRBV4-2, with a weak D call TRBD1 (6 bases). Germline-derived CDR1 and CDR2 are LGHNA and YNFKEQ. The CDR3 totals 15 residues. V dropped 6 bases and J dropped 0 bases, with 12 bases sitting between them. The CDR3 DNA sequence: TGTGCCAGCAGGGGGACACTTGATAGCAATCAGCCCCAGCATTTT. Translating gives CASRGTLDSNQPQHF.

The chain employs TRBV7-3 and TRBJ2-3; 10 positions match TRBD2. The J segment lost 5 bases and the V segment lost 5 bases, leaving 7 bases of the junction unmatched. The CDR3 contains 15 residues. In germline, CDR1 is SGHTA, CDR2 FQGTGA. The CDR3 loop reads CASSPSGGDLDTQYF. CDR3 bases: TGTGCCAGCAGCCCCAGCGGGGGGGACCTAGATACGCAGTATTTT.

CDR3: CASSPGTGYSYEQYF. CDR3 in DNA: TGTGCCAGCAGCCCCGGGACAGGCTATTCGTACGAGCAGTACTTC. This sequence joins TRBV13 and TRBJ2-7; 8 nucleotides align to TRBD1. This CDR3 comprises 15 residues. The ends lost 5 bases at V and 4 bases at J; junction bases unmatched: 10. Germline CDR1 and CDR2: PRHDT and FYEKMQ (reference sequence).

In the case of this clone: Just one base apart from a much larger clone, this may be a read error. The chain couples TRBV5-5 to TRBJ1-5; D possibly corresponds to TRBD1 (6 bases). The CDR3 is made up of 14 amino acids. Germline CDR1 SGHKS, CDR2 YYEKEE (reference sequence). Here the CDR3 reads CVSSPDRYNQPQHF. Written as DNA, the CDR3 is TGTGTCAGCAGCCCGGACAGATACAATCAGCCCCAGCATTTT.

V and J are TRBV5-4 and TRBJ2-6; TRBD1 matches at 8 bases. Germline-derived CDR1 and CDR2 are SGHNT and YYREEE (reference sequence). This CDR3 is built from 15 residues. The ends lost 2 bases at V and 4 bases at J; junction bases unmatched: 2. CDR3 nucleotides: TGTGCCAGCAGCTTTCAGGGGGCCGGGGCCAACGTCCTGACTTTC. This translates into CASSFQGAGANVLTF.